This entry concerns a single T cell receptor (beta chain). The CDR3 has 15 amino acids. The ends were cut back, 3 bases at V and 4 bases at J, with 15 bases in the middle. CDR1 is MNHEY, CDR2 SVGEGT, per germline. The assay was immunoSEQ multiplex PCR, and TCRdb's table has in-frame clones only and misses some. Among 90,000 to 150,000 clones listed, roughly 76% were seen once. This sample stems from a study of blood T cell repertoires in COVID-19. The chain joins TRBV6-2 or TRBV6-3 to TRBJ1-1; D unresolved. This sequence was found in a human donor in a cohort sampled during active COVID-19. The sample consisted of peripheral blood. This CDR3 is CASSYSGSVVTEAFF. In nucleotides, the CDR3 is TGTGCCAGCAGTTATTCTGGGAGTGTCGTCACTGAAGCTTTCTTT.